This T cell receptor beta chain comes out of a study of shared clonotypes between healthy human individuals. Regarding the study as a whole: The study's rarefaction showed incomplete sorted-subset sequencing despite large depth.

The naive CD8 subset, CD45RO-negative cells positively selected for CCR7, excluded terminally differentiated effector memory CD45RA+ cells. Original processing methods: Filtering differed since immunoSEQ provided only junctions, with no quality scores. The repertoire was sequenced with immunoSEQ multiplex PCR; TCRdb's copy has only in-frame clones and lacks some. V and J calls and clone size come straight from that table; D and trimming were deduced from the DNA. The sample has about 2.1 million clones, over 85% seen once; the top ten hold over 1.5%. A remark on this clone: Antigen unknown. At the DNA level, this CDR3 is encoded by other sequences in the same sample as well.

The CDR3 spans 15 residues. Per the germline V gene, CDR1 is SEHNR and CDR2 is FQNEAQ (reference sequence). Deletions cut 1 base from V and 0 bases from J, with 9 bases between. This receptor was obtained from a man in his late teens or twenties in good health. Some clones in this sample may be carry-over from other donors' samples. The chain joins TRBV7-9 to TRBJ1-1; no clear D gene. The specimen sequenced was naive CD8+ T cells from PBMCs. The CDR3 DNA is TGTGCCAGCAGCTTAGTCGAGGGATTGAACACTGAAGCTTTCTTT. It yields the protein CASSLVEGLNTEAFF.